This is a list of T cell receptor beta chains from one sample in a study of T cells after yellow fever vaccination. TCRdb itself ran the 5' RACE reads through MiXCR, one entry per CDR3 protein. Among 450,000 to 650,000 distinct CDR3 sequences, 13% were seen once, and the ten largest hold about 14%. The sequenced sample was PBMCs, obtained on the day of the yellow fever booster vaccination. The receptors shown here come from a young man who received the YFV17D yellow fever vaccine. Each CDR3 is given with its conserved first and last residue. The D gene is left open where the match is weak. Rows give clone size only sometimes, using once, few, many, or a class for an expanded clone.

J: TRBJ2-1
D: .
V: TRBV14
size: few
DNA: TGTGCCAGCAGCCAAGATCTTACTACCCCATTCTATGAGCAGTTCTTC
CDR3: CASSQDLTTPFYEQFF

J: TRBJ2-1
D: .
V: TRBV11-2
size: .
DNA: TGTGCCAGCAGCTACAGCGGGTTTCCTTCAAGCTCCTACAATGAGCAGTTCTTC
CDR3: CASSYSGFPSSSYNEQFF

J: TRBJ2-3
D: .
V: TRBV11-2
size: medium-sized
DNA: TGTGCCAGCAGCTTAGGGGCAGTTGCAGATACGCAGTATTTT
CDR3: CASSLGAVADTQYF

J: TRBJ2-3
D: .
V: TRBV11-2
size: .
DNA: TGTGCCAGCAGCTTAGCAGGGATCCCAGATACGCAGTATTTT
CDR3: CASSLAGIPDTQYF

J: TRBJ2-2
D: TRBD1
V: TRBV7-2
size: .
DNA: TGTGCCAGCAGCTCGGACAGGGGATGGACCGGGGAGCTGTTTTTT
CDR3: CASSSDRGWTGELFF

J: TRBJ2-6
D: TRBD1
V: TRBV10-3
size: .
DNA: TGTGCCATCAGTGTGTCGGGACAGGGGCTGACTGGGGCCAACGTCCTGACTTTC
CDR3: CAISVSGQGLTGANVLTF

J: TRBJ1-1
D: .
V: TRBV6-2/TRBV6-3
size: few
DNA: TGTGCCAGCAGGGGAACTGGACGGCTTGAAGCTTTCTTT
CDR3: CASRGTGRLEAFF

J: TRBJ2-3
D: .
V: TRBV4-3
size: .
DNA: TGCGCCAGCAGCCAAGATCAGTATACAGATACGCAGTATTTT
CDR3: CASSQDQYTDTQYF

J: TRBJ1-2
D: .
V: TRBV11-1
size: .
DNA: TGTGCCAGCAGCTTAGTCCTTAACCGGAAGAGCTCTAACTATGGCTACACCTTC
CDR3: CASSLVLNRKSSNYGYTF

J: TRBJ1-2
D: .
V: TRBV7-2
size: few
DNA: TGTGCCAGCAGCTTAGTTACGGGGGCGACGAGTGGCTACACCTTC
CDR3: CASSLVTGATSGYTF

J: TRBJ2-3
D: TRBD2
V: TRBV18
size: few
DNA: TGTGCCAGCTCGTCGACTAGCGGGAGTATCACAGATACGCAGTATTTT
CDR3: CASSSTSGSITDTQYF

J: TRBJ2-1
D: .
V: TRBV20-1
size: .
DNA: TGCAGTGCCGGGAGCTACGGGGCTAGCTCCTACAATGAGCAGTTCTTC
CDR3: CSAGSYGASSYNEQFF

J: TRBJ2-1
D: .
V: TRBV3-1
size: .
DNA: TGTGCCAGCAGCCCCCAGGAGCGGTCCCTCTACAATGAGCAGTTCTTC
CDR3: CASSPQERSLYNEQFF

J: TRBJ2-7
D: TRBD1
V: TRBV5-1
size: .
DNA: TGCGCCAGCAGCGAGACAGGGCATACCTACGAGCAGTACTTC
CDR3: CASSETGHTYEQYF

J: TRBJ1-2
D: TRBD1
V: TRBV5-1
size: few
DNA: TGCGCCAGCAGCCCCCCAGGGGGGAATGGCTACACCTTC
CDR3: CASSPPGGNGYTF

J: TRBJ1-2
D: TRBD1
V: TRBV7-2
size: .
DNA: TGTGCCAGCAACGAACAGGGGATGTATGGCTACACCTTC
CDR3: CASNEQGMYGYTF

J: TRBJ2-3
D: TRBD2
V: TRBV20-1
size: .
DNA: TGCAGTGCTAGAGATAGCGGGAGGCGCACAGATACGCAGTATTTT
CDR3: CSARDSGRRTDTQYF

J: TRBJ1-2
D: .
V: TRBV21-1
size: many
DNA: TGTGCCAGCAACCCCCTGAGGGACTTTAACTATGGCTACACCTTC
CDR3: CASNPLRDFNYGYTF

J: TRBJ2-1
D: TRBD2
V: TRBV7-3
size: few
DNA: TGTGCCAGCAGCTCTACGGGACTAGCCTTTGGGAATGAGCAGTTCTTC
CDR3: CASSSTGLAFGNEQFF

J: TRBJ1-6
D: .
V: TRBV12-3/TRBV12-4
size: many
DNA: TGTGCCAGCAGTTGGGGCGAAAGCCATAATTCACCCCTCCACTTT
CDR3: CASSWGESHNSPLHF

J: TRBJ2-3
D: TRBD2
V: TRBV14
size: .
DNA: TGTGCCAGCAGCCAAGAGGGTGGACTAGCGGGAATCGAAGATACGCAGTATTTT
CDR3: CASSQEGGLAGIEDTQYF

J: TRBJ2-2
D: .
V: TRBV7-2
size: few
DNA: TGTGCCAGCAGCTTCCATAGGACCGGGGAGCTGTTTTTT
CDR3: CASSFHRTGELFF

J: TRBJ2-2
D: .
V: TRBV6-1
size: few
DNA: TGTGCCAGCAGTGGGGGGGACGGATACACCGGGGAGCTGTTTTTT
CDR3: CASSGGDGYTGELFF

J: TRBJ2-1
D: .
V: TRBV7-9
size: few
DNA: TGTGCCAGCAGCGAAAGTCATGTCTATGAGCAGTTCTTC
CDR3: CASSESHVYEQFF